This T cell receptor (beta chain) was identified in a study of blood T cells in healthy people across ages. Alongside a J-beta primer mix, a sample-barcoded 5' primer served in a second PCR lasting 7 to 11 cycles. TCRdb passed the 5' RACE reads through MiXCR, listing each CDR3 protein once. The sample contains fewer than 700,000 distinct CDR3 sequences, around 50% of which appear only once. This clonotype was recorded at least ten times. The target antigen is unknown. Study observations and caveats: Higher diversity, along with more naive CD4+ cells, distinguished long-lived donors from aged donors. Older age went with lower TCR beta diversity per million T cells, in a roughly linear way.

CDR1 SEHNR and CDR2 FQNEAQ come from the germline V gene (reference sequence). Trimming cost V 11 bases and J 8 bases, with 19 bases left between them. The CDR3 loop spans 13 amino acids. The specimen was blood. The chain joins TRBV7-9 to TRBJ2-1; TRBD2 might be the D (6 bases). The source is an elderly man in good health. CDR3 nucleotides: TGTGCCGGAGGTCAAGCGGGCACGGATGAGCAGTTCTTC. This sequence encodes CAGGQAGTDEQFF.